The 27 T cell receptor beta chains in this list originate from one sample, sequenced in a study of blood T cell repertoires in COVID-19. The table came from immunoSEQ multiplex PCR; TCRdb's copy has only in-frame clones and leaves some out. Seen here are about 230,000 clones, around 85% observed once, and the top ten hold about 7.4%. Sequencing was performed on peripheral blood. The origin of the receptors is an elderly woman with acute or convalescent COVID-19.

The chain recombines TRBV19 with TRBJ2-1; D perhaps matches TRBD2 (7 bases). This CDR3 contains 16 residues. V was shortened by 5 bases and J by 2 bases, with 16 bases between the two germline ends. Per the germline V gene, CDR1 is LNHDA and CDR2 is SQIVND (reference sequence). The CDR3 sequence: CASSPLGGATYNEQFF. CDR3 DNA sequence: TGTGCCAGTAGTCCCCTAGGGGGGGCCACCTACAATGAGCAGTTCTTC.

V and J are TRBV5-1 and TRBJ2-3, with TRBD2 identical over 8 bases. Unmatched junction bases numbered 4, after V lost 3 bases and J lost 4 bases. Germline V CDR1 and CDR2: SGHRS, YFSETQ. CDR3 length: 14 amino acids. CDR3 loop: CASSWTGGADTQYF. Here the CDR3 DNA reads TGCGCCAGCAGCTGGACCGGGGGGGCAGATACGCAGTATTTT. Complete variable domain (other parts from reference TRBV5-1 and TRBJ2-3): KAGVTQTPRYLIKTRGQQVTLSCSPISGHRSVSWYQQTPGQGLQFLFEYFSETQRNKGNFPGRFSGRQFSNSRSEMNVSTLELGDSALYLCASSWTGGADTQYFGPGTRLTVL.

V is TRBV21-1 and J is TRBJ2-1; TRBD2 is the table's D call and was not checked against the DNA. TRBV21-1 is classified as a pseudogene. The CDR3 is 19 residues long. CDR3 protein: CASSKVGLADLLSYNEQFF. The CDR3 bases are TGTGCCAGCAGCAAAGTTGGCCTAGCGGACCTTCTCTCCTACAATGAGCAGTTCTTC.

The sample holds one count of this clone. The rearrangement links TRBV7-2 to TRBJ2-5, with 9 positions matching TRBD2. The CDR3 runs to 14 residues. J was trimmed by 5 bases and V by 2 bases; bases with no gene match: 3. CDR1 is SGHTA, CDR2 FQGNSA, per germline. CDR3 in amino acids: CASSLRAGGETQYF. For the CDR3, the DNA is TGTGCCAGCAGCTTAAGGGCGGGGGGGGAGACCCAGTACTTC. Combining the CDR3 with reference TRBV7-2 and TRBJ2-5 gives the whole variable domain GAGVSQSPSNKVTEKGKDVELRCDPISGHTALYWYRQSLGQGLEFLIYFQGNSAPDKSGLPSDRFSAERTGGSVSTLTIQRTQQEDSAVYLCASSLRAGGETQYFGPGTRLLVL.

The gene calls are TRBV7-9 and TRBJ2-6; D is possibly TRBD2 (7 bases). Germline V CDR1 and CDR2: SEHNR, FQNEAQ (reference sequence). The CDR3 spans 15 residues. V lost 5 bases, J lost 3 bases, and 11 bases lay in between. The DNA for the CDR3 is TGTGCCAGCAGCGGGGGGGGGCTTGGGGCCAACGTCCTGACTTTC. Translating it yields CASSGGGLGANVLTF.

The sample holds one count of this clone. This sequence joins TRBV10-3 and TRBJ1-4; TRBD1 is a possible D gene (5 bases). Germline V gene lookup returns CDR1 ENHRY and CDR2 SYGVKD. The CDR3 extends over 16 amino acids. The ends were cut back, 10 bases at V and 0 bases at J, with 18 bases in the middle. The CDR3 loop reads CATGGDSLPTNEKLFF. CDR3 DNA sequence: TGTGCCACGGGAGGGGACTCCCTACCAACTAATGAAAAACTGTTTTTT.

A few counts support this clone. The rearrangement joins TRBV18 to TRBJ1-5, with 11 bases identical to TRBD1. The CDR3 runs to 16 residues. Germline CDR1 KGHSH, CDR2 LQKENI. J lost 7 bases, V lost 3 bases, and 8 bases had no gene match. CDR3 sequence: CASSPSRDRGLQPQHF. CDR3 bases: TGTGCCAGCTCACCCTCCCGGGACAGGGGGTTACAGCCCCAGCATTTT.

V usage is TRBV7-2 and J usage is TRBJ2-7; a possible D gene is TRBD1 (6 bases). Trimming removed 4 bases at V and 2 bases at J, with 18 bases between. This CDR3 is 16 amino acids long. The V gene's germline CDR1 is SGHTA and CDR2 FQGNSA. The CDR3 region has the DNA TGTGCCAGCAGCTCCTCAGCTACAGGGTTACCCTACGAGCAGTACTTC. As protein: CASSSSATGLPYEQYF.

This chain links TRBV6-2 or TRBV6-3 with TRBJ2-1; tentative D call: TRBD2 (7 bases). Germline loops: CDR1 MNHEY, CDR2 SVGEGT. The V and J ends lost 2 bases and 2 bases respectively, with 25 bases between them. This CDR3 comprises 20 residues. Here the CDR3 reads CASSYNTGGKLTFTYNEQFF. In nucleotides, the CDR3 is TGTGCCAGCAGTTACAACACGGGGGGCAAATTAACGTTCACCTACAATGAGCAGTTCTTC.

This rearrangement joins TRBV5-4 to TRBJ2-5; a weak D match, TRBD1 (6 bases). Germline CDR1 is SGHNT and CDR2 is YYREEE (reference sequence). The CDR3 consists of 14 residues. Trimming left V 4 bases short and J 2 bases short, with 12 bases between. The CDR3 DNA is TGTGCCAGCAGCCAAAAAAGGGGGCAAGAGACCCAGTACTTC. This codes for CASSQKRGQETQYF.

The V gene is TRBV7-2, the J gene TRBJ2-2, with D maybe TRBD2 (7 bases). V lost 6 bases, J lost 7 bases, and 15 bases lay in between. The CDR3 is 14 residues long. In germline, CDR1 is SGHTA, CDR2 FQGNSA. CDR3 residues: CASRPGGQSGELFF. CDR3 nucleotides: TGTGCCAGCAGGCCCGGGGGGCAAAGCGGGGAGCTGTTTTTT.

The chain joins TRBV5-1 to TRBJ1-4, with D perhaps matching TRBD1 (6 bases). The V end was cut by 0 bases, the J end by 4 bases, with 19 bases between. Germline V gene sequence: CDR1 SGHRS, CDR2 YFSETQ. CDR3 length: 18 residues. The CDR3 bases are TGCGCCAGCAGCTTGGAAGGCTACCAACAGGGAAGTAATGAAAAACTGTTTTTT. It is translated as CASSLEGYQQGSNEKLFF. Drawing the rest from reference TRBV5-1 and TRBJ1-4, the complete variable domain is KAGVTQTPRYLIKTRGQQVTLSCSPISGHRSVSWYQQTPGQGLQFLFEYFSETQRNKGNFPGRFSGRQFSNSRSEMNVSTLELGDSALYLCASSLEGYQQGSNEKLFFGSGTQLSVL.

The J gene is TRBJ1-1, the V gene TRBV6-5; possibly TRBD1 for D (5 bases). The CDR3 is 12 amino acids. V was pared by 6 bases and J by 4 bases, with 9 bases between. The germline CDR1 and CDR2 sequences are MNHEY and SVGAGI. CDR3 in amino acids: CASRRGGTEAFF. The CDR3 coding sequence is TGTGCCAGCAGGAGGGGAGGCACTGAAGCTTTCTTT.

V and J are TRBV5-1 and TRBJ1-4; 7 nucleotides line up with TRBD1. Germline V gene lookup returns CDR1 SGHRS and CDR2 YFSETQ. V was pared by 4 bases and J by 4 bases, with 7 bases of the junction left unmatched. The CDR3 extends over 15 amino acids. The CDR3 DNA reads TGCGCCAGCAGCCCAGGGGGTATACGTAATGAAAAACTGTTTTTT. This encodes CASSPGGIRNEKLFF.

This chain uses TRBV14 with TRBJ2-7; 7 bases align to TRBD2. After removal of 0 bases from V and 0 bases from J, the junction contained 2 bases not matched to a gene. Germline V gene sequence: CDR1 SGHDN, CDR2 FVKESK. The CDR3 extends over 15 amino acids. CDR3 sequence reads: CASSQETGGSYEQYF. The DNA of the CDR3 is TGTGCCAGCAGCCAAGAGACGGGGGGCTCCTACGAGCAGTACTTC.

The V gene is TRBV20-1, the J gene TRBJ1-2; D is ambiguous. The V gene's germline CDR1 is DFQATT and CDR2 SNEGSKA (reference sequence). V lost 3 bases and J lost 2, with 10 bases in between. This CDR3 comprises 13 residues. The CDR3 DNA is TGCAGTGCTAGTCCGTGGGAGAACTATGGCTACACCTTC. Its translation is CSASPWENYGYTF.

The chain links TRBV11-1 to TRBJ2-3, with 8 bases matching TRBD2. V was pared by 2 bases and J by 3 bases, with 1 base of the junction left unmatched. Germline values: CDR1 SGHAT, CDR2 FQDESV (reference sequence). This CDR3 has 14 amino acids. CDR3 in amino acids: CASSLSGGTDTQYF. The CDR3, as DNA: TGTGCCAGCAGCTTAAGCGGGGGAACAGATACGCAGTATTTT.

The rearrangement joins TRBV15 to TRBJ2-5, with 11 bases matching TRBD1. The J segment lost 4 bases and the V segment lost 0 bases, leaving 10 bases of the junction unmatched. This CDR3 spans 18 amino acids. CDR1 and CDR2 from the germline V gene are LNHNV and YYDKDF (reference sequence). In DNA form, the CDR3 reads TGTGCCACCAGCAGAGATTTTGGACAGGGGGCTCGAAGAGAGACCCAGTACTTC. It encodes CATSRDFGQGARRETQYF.

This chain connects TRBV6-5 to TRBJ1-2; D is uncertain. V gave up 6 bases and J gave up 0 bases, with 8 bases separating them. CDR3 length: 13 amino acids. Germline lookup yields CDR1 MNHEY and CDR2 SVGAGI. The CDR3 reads CASSLVANYGYTF. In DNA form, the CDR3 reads TGTGCCAGCAGCCTCGTAGCTAACTATGGCTACACCTTC.

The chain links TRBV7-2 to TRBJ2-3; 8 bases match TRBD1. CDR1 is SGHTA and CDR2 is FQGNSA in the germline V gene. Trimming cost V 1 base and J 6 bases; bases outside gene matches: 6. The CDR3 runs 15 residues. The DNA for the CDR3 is TGTGCCAGCAGCTTAGGACAGGGGTGGGTTGATACGCAGTATTTT. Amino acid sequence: CASSLGQGWVDTQYF.

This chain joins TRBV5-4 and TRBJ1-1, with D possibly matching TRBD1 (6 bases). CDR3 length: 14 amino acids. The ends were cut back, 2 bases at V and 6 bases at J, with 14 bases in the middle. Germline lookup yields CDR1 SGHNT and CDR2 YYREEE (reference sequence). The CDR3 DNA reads TGTGCCAGCAGCTTCGCAGGGGTACGATCTGAAGCTTTCTTT. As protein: CASSFAGVRSEAFF. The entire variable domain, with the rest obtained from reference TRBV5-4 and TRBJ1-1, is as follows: ETGVTQSPTHLIKTRGQQVTLRCSSQSGHNTVSWYQQALGQGPQFIFQYYREEENGRGNFPPRFSGLQFPNYSSELNVNALELDDSALYLCASSFAGVRSEAFFGQGTRLTVV.

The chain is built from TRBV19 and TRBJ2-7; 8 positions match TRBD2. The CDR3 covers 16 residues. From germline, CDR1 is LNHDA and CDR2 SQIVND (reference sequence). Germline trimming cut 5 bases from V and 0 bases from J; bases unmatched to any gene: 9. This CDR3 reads CASSANGGGSSYEQYF. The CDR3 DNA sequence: TGTGCCAGTAGTGCCAATGGCGGGGGGAGCTCCTACGAGCAGTACTTC.

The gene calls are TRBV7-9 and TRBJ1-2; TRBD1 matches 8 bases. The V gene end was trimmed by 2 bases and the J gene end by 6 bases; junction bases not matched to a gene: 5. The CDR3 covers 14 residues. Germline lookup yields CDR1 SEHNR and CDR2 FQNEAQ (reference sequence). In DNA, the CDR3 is TGTGCCAGCAGCTTAAACGACAGGGGACATGGCTACACCTTC. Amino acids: CASSLNDRGHGYTF.

The CDR3 DNA is TGTGCCAGCATGAAGGCGACTAGCGGGAGGACTGGGGAGCAGTACTTC. Its translation: CASMKATSGRTGEQYF. V gene TRBV28 combines with J gene TRBJ2-7, with 13 positions matching TRBD2. V was clipped by 7 bases and J by 7 bases; unmatched bases: 13. Per the germline V gene, CDR1 is MDHEN and CDR2 is SYDVKM. The CDR3 loop spans 16 amino acids.

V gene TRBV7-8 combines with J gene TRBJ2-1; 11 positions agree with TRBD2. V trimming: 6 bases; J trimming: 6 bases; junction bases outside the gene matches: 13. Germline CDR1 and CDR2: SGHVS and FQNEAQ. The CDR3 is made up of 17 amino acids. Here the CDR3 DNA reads TGTGCCAGCAGACTGATCGCAGGGACTAGCGGATCCAATGAGCAGTTCTTC. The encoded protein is CASRLIAGTSGSNEQFF.

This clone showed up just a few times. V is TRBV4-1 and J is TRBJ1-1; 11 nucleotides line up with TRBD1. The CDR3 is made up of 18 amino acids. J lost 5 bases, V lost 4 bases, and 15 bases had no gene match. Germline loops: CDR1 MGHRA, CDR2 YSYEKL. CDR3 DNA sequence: TGCGCCAGCAGCCGAGAACCCGGGACAGGGGGGCTAAGGACTGAAGCTTTCTTT. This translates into CASSREPGTGGLRTEAFF.

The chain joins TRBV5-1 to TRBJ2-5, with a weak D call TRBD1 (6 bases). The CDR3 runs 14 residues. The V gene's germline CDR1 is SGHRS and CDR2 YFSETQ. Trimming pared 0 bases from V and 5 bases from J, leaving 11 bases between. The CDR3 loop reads CASSLGDMWETQYF. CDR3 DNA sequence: TGCGCCAGCAGCTTGGGGGACATGTGGGAGACCCAGTACTTC.